Below are 19 T cell receptor beta chains sequenced from a single sample in a study of cytomegalovirus exposure and HLA in healthy donors. Primers included in the PCR were 60 Vbeta and 13 Jbeta primers. The assay was immunoSEQ multiplex PCR, and TCRdb's table has in-frame clones only and misses some. The table lists about 140,000 clones, more than 60% of them singletons. The sequencing sample was made of PBMCs. Receptors originate from a male donor in good health and CMV-seronegative.

Here the CDR3 reads CASSGHYEQYF. The CDR3 region has the DNA TGCGCCAGCAGCGGCCACTACGAGCAGTACTTC. The V call is TRBV5-1, the J call TRBJ2-7; D gene ambiguous. The germline V gene has CDR1 SGHRS and CDR2 YFSETQ. With 4 bases removed from V and 3 bases from J, the gap between germline ends came to 5 bases. The length of the CDR3 is 11 residues.

This clone was detected only a few times. The chain recombines TRBV18 with TRBJ1-4; 10 bases align to TRBD1. The germline CDR1 and CDR2 sequences are KGHSH and LQKENI. V shed 0 bases and J 5 bases; nucleotides not matched to a gene: 0. The CDR3 consists of 15 residues. CDR3 DNA sequence: TGTGCCAGCTCACCACCGGGACAGGGGAATGAAAAACTGTTTTTT. Its translation is CASSPPGQGNEKLFF.

Concerning this clone: The identical CDR3 is also encoded by other nucleotide sequences in the sample. The chain joins TRBV9 to TRBJ2-7, with 9 bases identical to TRBD2. From germline, CDR1 is SGDLS and CDR2 YYNGEE. The V segment lost 0 bases and the J segment 2 bases; nucleotides outside the gene matches: 9. CDR3 size: 17 residues. The CDR3 is CASSVATGGGAAYEQYF. CDR3 sequence (DNA): TGTGCCAGCAGCGTAGCTACCGGCGGGGGGGCCGCCTACGAGCAGTACTTC.

In its sample, this clone was seen a few times. The CDR3 loop reads CASSVPGQGNGYTF. CDR3 bases: TGTGCCAGCAGCGTACCGGGACAGGGGAATGGCTACACCTTC. V is TRBV9 and J is TRBJ1-2; the match to TRBD1 covers 10 bases. Trimming cost V 1 base and J 6 bases; bases outside gene matches: 3. Germline V gene sequence: CDR1 SGDLS, CDR2 YYNGEE. This CDR3 has 14 amino acids.

The V and J genes are TRBV6-5 and TRBJ1-2, with TRBD1 matching 9 bases. After removal of 6 bases from V and 4 bases from J, the junction contained 6 bases not matched to a gene. Germline V CDR1 and CDR2: MNHEY, SVGAGI. This CDR3 spans 14 amino acids. CDR3 region: CASSTGGASYGYTF. In nucleotides, the CDR3 is TGTGCCAGCAGCACAGGGGGCGCTTCCTATGGCTACACCTTC.

The chain is built from TRBV6-9 and TRBJ1-1, with TRBD1 matching over 7 bases. CDR3 length: 13 amino acids. J lost 3 bases, V lost 6 bases, and 4 bases had no gene match. Per the germline V gene, CDR1 is MNHGY and CDR2 is SVAAGI. The CDR3 bases are TGTGCCAGCAGCTCAGACAGGGACACTGAAGCTTTCTTT. It translates to CASSSDRDTEAFF.

There are a few counts of this clone. This chain uses TRBV23-1 with TRBJ2-2, with TRBD1 matching 10 bases. TRBV23-1 is identified as an open reading frame with a role that is uncertain. There are 16 residues in the CDR3. Trimming cost V 4 bases and J 6 bases; bases outside gene matches: 8. The CDR3 DNA sequence: TGCGCCAGCAGTCGCCGGGACAGGGGCCATCCCGGGGAGCTGTTTTTT. Its translation is CASSRRDRGHPGELFF.

This clone was counted between two and nine times. The rearrangement links TRBV7-9 to TRBJ2-6; D perhaps matches TRBD2 (6 bases). Trimming took off 1 base at V and 2 bases at J, with 12 bases between the two ends. CDR1 SEHNR and CDR2 FQNEAQ come from the germline V gene (reference sequence). The CDR3 runs 17 residues. CDR3 sequence reads: CASSLGWGVAGANVLTF. DNA of the CDR3: TGTGCCAGCAGCTTAGGGTGGGGGGTAGCTGGGGCCAACGTCCTGACTTTC.

The chain couples TRBV4-3 to TRBJ2-4, with D possibly TRBD2 on 6 matching bases. The germline V gene encodes CDR1 LGHNA and CDR2 YSLEER. V was trimmed by 1 base and J by 4 bases, leaving 14 bases between them. This CDR3 region has 16 residues. Here the CDR3 DNA reads TGCGCCAGCAGCCAAGGGTGGGGGGACCCAAAAAACATTCAGTACTTC. Its translation: CASSQGWGDPKNIQYF.

The rearrangement links TRBV30 to TRBJ1-2, with D maybe TRBD1 (5 bases). CDR3 size: 11 residues. Germline V CDR1 and CDR2: GTSNPN, SVGIG (reference sequence). Trimming left V 3 bases short and J 8 bases short, with 10 bases between. In nucleotides, the CDR3 is TGTGCCTGGAGCGGGGGTTGGGGCTACACCTTC. It translates to CAWSGGWGYTF.

The chain has TRBV19 and TRBJ1-2; no firm D call. This CDR3 contains 14 residues. The ends were cut back, 3 bases at V and 3 bases at J, with 11 bases in the middle. The germline V gene encodes CDR1 LNHDA and CDR2 SQIVND (reference sequence). The CDR3 nucleotides are TGTGCCAGTAGTATGTCCAACGAGGACTATGGCTACACCTTC. Translating gives CASSMSNEDYGYTF. Variable domain in full (rest from reference TRBV19 and TRBJ1-2): DGGITQSPKYLFRKEGQNVTLSCEQNLNHDAMYWYRQDPGQGLRLIYYSQIVNDFQKGDIAEGYSVSREKKESFPLTVTSAQKNPTAFYLCASSMSNEDYGYTFGSGTRLTVV.

This clone has just a few counts. V and J are TRBV12-5 and TRBJ1-1; unclear D gene. CDR1 and CDR2 from the germline V gene are LGHNT and FRNRAP. The CDR3 runs to 12 residues. V was trimmed by 5 bases and J by 0 bases, leaving 4 bases between them. The DNA of the CDR3 is TGTGCTAGTGGTATCATGAACACTGAAGCTTTCTTT. It codes for CASGIMNTEAFF.

This clone was detected only a few times. The V call is TRBV11-2, the J call TRBJ1-1; no firm D call. Germline loops: CDR1 SGHAT, CDR2 FQNNGV. The CDR3 sequence is 13 residues long. V dropped 4 bases and J dropped 9 bases, with 15 bases sitting between them. Here the CDR3 reads CASSSHDMGQAFF. The CDR3 coding sequence is TGTGCCAGCAGCTCCCACGACATGGGCCAAGCTTTCTTT.

The V call is TRBV27, the J call TRBJ2-5; D uncertain. The CDR3 is 10 residues long. The germline V gene encodes CDR1 MNHEY and CDR2 SMNVEV (reference sequence). The germline V and J ends were trimmed by 8 bases and 5 bases, with 6 bases remaining between them. Here the CDR3 reads CASGLETQYF. The DNA of the CDR3 is TGTGCCAGCGGCCTCGAGACCCAGTACTTC.

This rearrangement joins TRBV7-3 to TRBJ2-1, with D perhaps TRBD2 (5 bases). Trimming stripped 4 bases from V and 7 bases from J, with 20 bases between. Per germline, CDR1 SGHTA and CDR2 FQGTGA. This CDR3 has 16 residues. DNA for the CDR3: TGTGCCAGCAGCTCCCAGTCCCGGGGTCAGTCAAATGAGCAGTTCTTC. It translates to CASSSQSRGQSNEQFF. The whole variable domain, remainder taken from reference TRBV7-3 and TRBJ2-1, is GAGVSQTPSNKVTEKGKYVELRCDPISGHTALYWYRQSLGQGPEFLIYFQGTGAADDSGLPNDRFFAVRPEGSVSTLKIQRTERGDSAVYLCASSSQSRGQSNEQFFGPGTRLTVL.

The chain recombines TRBV15 with TRBJ2-7, with TRBD2 identical over 7 bases. The V and J ends lost 0 bases and 4 bases, in that order; junction bases with no gene match: 6. The CDR3 totals 15 residues. Germline V gives CDR1 LNHNV, CDR2 YYDKDF (reference sequence). The CDR3 spells CATSREGEGRYEQYF. In nucleotides, the CDR3 is TGTGCCACCAGCAGAGAGGGGGAGGGGAGGTACGAGCAGTACTTC.

The chain is built from TRBV7-9 and TRBJ2-4; no definite D call. Germline values: CDR1 SEHNR, CDR2 FQNEAQ (reference sequence). Trimming cost V 1 base and J 0 bases, with 10 bases left between them. This CDR3 spans 16 amino acids. The chain's CDR3 is CASSLGAGLAKNIQYF. The CDR3 DNA is TGTGCCAGCAGCTTAGGAGCAGGCTTAGCCAAAAACATTCAGTACTTC.

The chain joins TRBV1 to TRBJ2-3; the D call TRBD2 from the table was never checked on the DNA. TRBV1 is designated a pseudogene. The CDR3 is 18 amino acids. The CDR3 region has the DNA TGCACCAGCAGCCACGTAACCCCTCCGGGGACTAGCAAGGATACGCAGTATTTT. This gives the protein CTSSHVTPPGTSKDTQYF.

This chain links TRBV2 with TRBJ1-5; 9 bases match TRBD1. The ends lost 4 bases at V and 0 bases at J; junction bases unmatched: 13. Germline V gene data show CDR1 as SNHLY and CDR2 as FYNNEI. The CDR3 covers 19 residues. The CDR3 loop reads CASSGPPGQGGYSNQPQHF. The CDR3 DNA reads as TGTGCCAGCAGTGGTCCACCGGGACAGGGCGGCTATAGCAATCAGCCCCAGCATTTT.